These 12 T cell receptor beta chains were all obtained from the same sample, sequenced in a study of shared clonotypes between healthy human individuals. The method was immunoSEQ multiplex PCR; TCRdb's version includes in-frame clones alone and lacks a portion of them. This sample has 640,000 or so clones, with about 78% found just once. The sample consisted of memory CD4+ T cells sorted from blood. Noted subset: CD45RA-negative fraction. All receptors come from a woman aged 25 to 39 in good health.

This chain joins TRBV28 and TRBJ1-5, with 12 positions matching TRBD1. J lost 3 bases, V lost 5 bases, and 11 bases had no gene match. The CDR3 runs 18 residues. The germline V gene encodes CDR1 MDHEN and CDR2 SYDVKM. The CDR3 DNA sequence: TGTGCCAGCAGTCCCCGGGACAGGGGGCTTCGGGCCAATCAGCCCCAGCATTTT. Its translation is CASSPRDRGLRANQPQHF.

The chain couples TRBV11-2 to TRBJ1-1; D perhaps matches TRBD1 (5 bases). The germline V and J ends were trimmed by 2 bases and 4 bases, with 11 bases remaining between them. The germline gives CDR1 SGHAT, CDR2 FQNNGV. This CDR3 has 14 residues. The CDR3 protein is CASSLSSGGTEAFF. The CDR3 DNA reads TGTGCCAGCAGCTTAAGTTCGGGGGGCACTGAAGCTTTCTTT.

The CDR3 loop reads CASSSPRGASYEQYF. The CDR3, as DNA: TGTGCCAGCAGCTCGCCCAGGGGGGCATCCTACGAGCAGTACTTC. The chain couples TRBV7-9 to TRBJ2-7; perhaps TRBD1 as D (7 bases). The V and J ends lost 4 bases and 1 base respectively, with 14 bases between them. Germline CDR1 is SEHNR and CDR2 is FQNEAQ (reference sequence). This CDR3 is built from 15 residues.

The CDR3 sequence: CASSYGRLVPQFF. As DNA, the CDR3 is TGTGCCAGCAGTTACGGACGCCTAGTGCCTCAGTTCTTC. The chain recombines TRBV27 with TRBJ2-1, with D uncertain. CDR3 size: 13 residues. Trimming removed 4 bases at V and 13 bases at J, with 17 bases between. Germline assignment: CDR1 MNHEY and CDR2 SMNVEV (reference sequence).

The gene calls are TRBV28 and TRBJ1-2, with 10 bases aligning to TRBD1. The ends lost 3 bases at V and 11 bases at J; junction bases unmatched: 9. CDR1 and CDR2 from the germline V gene are MDHEN and SYDVKM. The CDR3 runs 14 residues. CDR3 residues: CASSFDAGTGEYTF. The CDR3 DNA is TGTGCCAGCAGTTTTGATGCCGGGACAGGGGAGTACACCTTC.

Points on this clone: The same CDR3 arises from other DNA sequences in this sample as well. This rearrangement joins TRBV18 to TRBJ2-7; 8 bases match TRBD1. V gave up 3 bases and J gave up 3 bases; unmatched junction bases: 4. The length of the CDR3 is 14 residues. Germline loops: CDR1 KGHSH, CDR2 LQKENI. The CDR3 region has the DNA TGTGCCAGCTCACCTCCGACAGGGGTCTACGAGCAGTACTTC. Translation gives CASSPPTGVYEQYF.

The chain employs TRBV5-1 and TRBJ2-7, with TRBD1 matching over 9 bases. This CDR3 spans 16 amino acids. Germline V gene lookup returns CDR1 SGHRS and CDR2 YFSETQ. J lost 7 bases, V lost 0 bases, and 11 bases had no gene match. Here the CDR3 reads CASSLGTGAAVSEQYF. The CDR3 region has the DNA TGCGCCAGCAGCTTGGGGACAGGGGCGGCTGTCTCGGAGCAGTACTTC.

The CDR3 is CASSSWAGGEGYTF. CDR3 nucleotides: TGCGCCAGCAGCTCCTGGGCGGGGGGCGAAGGCTACACCTTC. The chain recombines TRBV5-1 with TRBJ1-2; possible D gene TRBD1, 6 bases. The CDR3 covers 14 residues. V was trimmed by 3 bases and J by 8 bases, leaving 17 bases between them. CDR1 is SGHRS, CDR2 YFSETQ, per germline.

The chain combines TRBV28 with TRBJ1-4; D is unclear. Germline CDR1 is MDHEN and CDR2 is SYDVKM. The V gene lost 5 bases and the J gene lost 0 bases, with 16 bases spanning the gap. This CDR3 contains 17 residues. CDR3 nucleotides: TGTGCCAGCAGTCCTAGACCCCATCTTGCAACTAATGAAAAACTGTTTTTT. This encodes CASSPRPHLATNEKLFF.

This chain joins TRBV19 and TRBJ1-1; D might be TRBD1 (5 bases). CDR3 length: 15 residues. Trimming left V 3 bases short and J 1 base short, with 12 bases between. Germline CDR1 LNHDA, CDR2 SQIVND (reference sequence). The CDR3 DNA is TGTGCCAGTAGTATCGCCCGGGGGGAGAACACTGAAGCTTTCTTT. Amino acids: CASSIARGENTEAFF.

This chain joins TRBV4-2 and TRBJ2-2; TRBD2 matches 8 bases. CDR1 and CDR2 from the germline V gene are LGHNA and YNFKEQ. This CDR3 has 16 residues. V lost 2 bases to trimming and J lost 3 bases; unmatched junction nucleotides: 5. CDR3 protein: CASSQKAGVDTGELFF. The CDR3 DNA reads TGTGCCAGCAGCCAAAAAGCGGGAGTCGACACCGGGGAGCTGTTTTTT.

The chain is built from TRBV9 and TRBJ2-4, with D tentatively TRBD1 or TRBD2 (5 bases each). The V gene's germline CDR1 is SGDLS and CDR2 YYNGEE. The CDR3 is 14 amino acids. V was pared by 4 bases and J by 0 bases, with 8 bases between. The CDR3 spells CASSTGTAKNIQYF. The CDR3 DNA sequence: TGTGCCAGCAGCACCGGGACAGCCAAAAACATTCAGTACTTC.